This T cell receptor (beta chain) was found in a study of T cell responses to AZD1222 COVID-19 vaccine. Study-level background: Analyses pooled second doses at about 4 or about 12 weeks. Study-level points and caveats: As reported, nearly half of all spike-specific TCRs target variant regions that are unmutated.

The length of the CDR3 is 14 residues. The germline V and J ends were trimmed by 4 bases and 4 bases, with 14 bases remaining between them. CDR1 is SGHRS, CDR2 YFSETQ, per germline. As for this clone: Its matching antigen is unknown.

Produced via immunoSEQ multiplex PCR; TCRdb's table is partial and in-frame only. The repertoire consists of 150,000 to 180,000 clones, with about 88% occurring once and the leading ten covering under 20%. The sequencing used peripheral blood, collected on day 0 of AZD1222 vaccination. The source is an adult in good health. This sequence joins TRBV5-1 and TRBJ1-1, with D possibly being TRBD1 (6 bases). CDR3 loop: CASSIYREGTEAFF. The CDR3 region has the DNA TGCGCCAGCAGCATCTACAGGGAGGGCACTGAAGCTTTCTTT.